This T cell receptor (beta chain) was sequenced for a study of cytomegalovirus exposure and HLA in healthy donors. Study as a whole: There were about 85 million unique TCRs (from HLA-typed donors) in an early data release.

The CDR3 runs to 15 residues. Germline V gene lookup returns CDR1 SNHLY and CDR2 FYNNEI. After removal of 4 bases from V and 1 base from J, the junction contained 1 base not matched to a gene. The PCR ran on 60 Vbeta and 13 Jbeta primers. Here immunoSEQ multiplex PCR was the method, and the copy in TCRdb shows in-frame clones only, minus some. The table has tens of thousands of clones, around 72% seen once. Broader study findings: The study designated about 160 TCR beta chains cytomegalovirus-associated. As a later analysis showed, several of the most significant clusters appeared to be linked to common viral pathogens. Many donors carried some public TCRs, although rarity characterized most TCR sequences.

This clone has only one observation. Its antigen is still unknown. The sample carries other DNA sequences with the same CDR3. The clonotype originates from a woman between 40 and 55 years old in good health and CMV-seropositive. The chain recombines TRBV2 with TRBJ2-5; 12 bases fit TRBD2. Sequencing used PBMCs. CDR3 in amino acids: CASSGLAGAQETQYF. CDR3 nucleotide sequence: TGTGCCAGCAGTGGACTAGCGGGGGCCCAAGAGACCCAGTACTTC.